This TCR beta chain is from a study of T cells in Graves' hyperthyroidism and ophthalmopathy. General observations from the study: Ophthalmopathy could be told apart from stable hyperthyroidism with a 13 V-J model. Peripheral blood also featured most of the thyroid clonotypes expanded above 0.001.

As for this clonotype: Antigen specificity is unknown.

Not enrolled were patients with uncontrolled infection, other autoimmune disease, pregnancy or lactation. Amplification yielded TCR beta CDR3 regions, with RNA transcripts as the source. TCR CDR3 regions were first amplified by RT-PCR with HTBI primers. TCRdb re-called the multiplex PCR reads with MiXCR, one entry per CDR3 protein. In the table there are over 550,000 distinct CDR3 sequences, approximately 15% of which are singletons. Per the germline V gene, CDR1 is KGHSY and CDR2 is FQNENV. The CDR3 has 13 amino acids. Trimming cost V 0 bases and J 8 bases, with 10 bases left between them. The sample comprised blood. The rearrangement links TRBV16 to TRBJ1-2; no reliable D call. The receptor comes from a woman between 18 and 30 years old with Graves' hyperthyroidism. The DNA of the CDR3 is TGTGCCAGCAGCCAATCGGCGGCTCGGGGCTACACCTTC. This gives the protein CASSQSAARGYTF. The variable domain in full, completed from reference TRBV16 and TRBJ1-2, reads GEEVAQTPKHLVRGEGQKAKLYCAPIKGHSYVFWYQQVLKNEFKFLISFQNENVFDETGMPKERFSAKCLPNSPCSLEIQATKLEDSAVYFCASSQSAARGYTFGSGTRLTVV.